Listed here are 20 T cell receptor beta chains from one sample, sequenced in a study of OX40 agonist ivuxolimab in advanced cancers. Repertoires were generated with immunoSEQ multiplex PCR, while TCRdb's copy carries only in-frame clones and drops some. The sample has over 150,000 clones, approximately 94% seen once; the top ten hold about 0.31%. The sequencing here drew on CD4+ or CD8+ T cells sorted from blood, taken in a trial of the OX40 agonist ivuxolimab. Receptors originate from an adult with an advanced solid tumor such as melanoma, head and neck, liver or kidney cancer.

The chain links TRBV18 to TRBJ2-1; D ambiguous. Germline V gene data show CDR1 as KGHSH and CDR2 as LQKENI. Trimming removed 0 bases from V and 2 bases from J, with 5 bases in between. This CDR3 spans 14 amino acids. In DNA, the CDR3 is TGTGCCAGCTCACCACCGACCGCCTACAATGAGCAGTTCTTC. Protein product: CASSPPTAYNEQFF.

The chain couples TRBV20-1 to TRBJ1-2, with D possibly TRBD1 on 5 matching bases. V gave up 0 bases and J gave up 8 bases, with 7 bases separating them. This CDR3 is 11 amino acids long. Germline loops: CDR1 DFQATT, CDR2 SNEGSKA (reference sequence). The CDR3 protein is CSAREEGGYTF. The CDR3 DNA reads as TGCAGTGCTAGAGAGGAGGGGGGCTACACCTTC.

This chain joins TRBV9 and TRBJ1-4, with TRBD1 matching over 10 bases. In germline, CDR1 is SGDLS, CDR2 YYNGEE. The trim removed 2 bases at V and 0 bases at J, leaving 10 bases unmatched. The CDR3 is 19 residues long. In DNA, the CDR3 is TGTGCCAGCAGCGTTGGGACAGGGGAAAATCATGCAACTAATGAAAAACTGTTTTTT. It yields the protein CASSVGTGENHATNEKLFF. Together with reference TRBV9 and TRBJ1-4, the CDR3 gives the full variable domain: DSGVTQTPKHLITATGQRVTLRCSPRSGDLSVYWYQQSLDQGLQFLIQYYNGEERAKGNILERFSAQQFPDLHSELNLSSLELGDSALYFCASSVGTGENHATNEKLFFGSGTQLSVL.

The chain recombines TRBV18 with TRBJ1-2; D perhaps matches TRBD1 (6 bases). Germline CDR1 is KGHSH and CDR2 is LQKENI. The ends were cut back, 2 bases at V and 3 bases at J, with 16 bases in the middle. This CDR3 comprises 16 residues. Written as DNA, the CDR3 is TGTGCCAGCTCACCAAACCGAGGGGGAATCGACTATGGCTACACCTTC. The encoded protein is CASSPNRGGIDYGYTF.

This sequence joins TRBV10-1 and TRBJ2-7, with TRBD1 as a possible D gene (6 bases). The germline gives CDR1 WNHNN, CDR2 SYGVQD (reference sequence). The V end was cut by 5 bases, the J end by 6 bases, with 20 bases between. This CDR3 region has 15 residues. The DNA of the CDR3 is TGCGCCAGCAGTAACCAGGGGCTGACGGCATCCGAGCAGTACTTC. Residues: CASSNQGLTASEQYF.

V usage is TRBV5-1 and J usage is TRBJ1-4, with a possible D match to TRBD1 (6 bases). Germline CDR1 and CDR2: SGHRS and YFSETQ. V was clipped by 2 bases and J by 5 bases, with 10 bases between them. The CDR3 is made up of 14 amino acids. CDR3 sequence reads: CASSFSTGNEKLFF. The CDR3 bases are TGCGCCAGCAGCTTTAGTACAGGGAATGAAAAACTGTTTTTT.

CDR3 loop: CASSFHRDRVGEQYF. The CDR3 coding sequence is TGTGCCAGCAGTTTCCACCGGGACAGGGTAGGCGAGCAGTACTTC. The chain recombines TRBV6-5 with TRBJ2-7; 9 bases fit TRBD1. The trim removed 4 bases at V and 6 bases at J, leaving 10 bases unmatched. There are 15 residues in the CDR3. Germline V gene lookup returns CDR1 MNHEY and CDR2 SVGAGI.

The V gene is TRBV6-5, the J gene TRBJ2-7; D is perhaps TRBD2 (6 bases). CDR3 length equals 16 residues. The germline V and J ends were trimmed by 0 bases and 3 bases, with 15 bases remaining between them. The germline gives CDR1 MNHEY, CDR2 SVGAGI. The DNA for the CDR3 is TGTGCCAGCAGTTACTCGACGGGGGTAACCCTCTACGAGCAGTACTTC. This translates into CASSYSTGVTLYEQYF.

This chain links TRBV10-3 with TRBJ2-7, with 9 bases lining up with TRBD1. Germline CDR1 reads ENHRY; CDR2 reads SYGVKD. The CDR3 has 14 residues. After removal of 0 bases from V and 6 bases from J, the junction contained 3 bases not matched to a gene. DNA of the CDR3: TGTGCCATCAGTGAGTCGCGACAGGGGGGCGAGCAGTACTTC. This sequence encodes CAISESRQGGEQYF.

V is TRBV12-5 and J is TRBJ1-1; possibly TRBD1 for D (5 bases). Germline V lookup: CDR1 LGHNT, CDR2 FRNRAP. The V end was cut by 5 bases, the J end by 1 base, with 14 bases between. The CDR3 runs 15 residues. CDR3 DNA: TGTGCTAGTGGTACGGGGACTGCCCGGAACACTGAAGCTTTCTTT. Its protein is CASGTGTARNTEAFF.

The chain combines TRBV20-1 with TRBJ2-1; D is ambiguous. V lost 7 bases to trimming and J lost 10 bases, with 14 bases between them. The CDR3 is 11 amino acids. Looked up from germline, CDR1 is DFQATT and CDR2 is SNEGSKA (reference sequence). The CDR3 loop is CSVRLYGEQFF. The CDR3 DNA reads as TGCAGTGTTCGCCTTTACGGGGAGCAGTTCTTC.

The chain links TRBV6-5 to TRBJ1-2; D gene uncertain. Germline V gene sequence: CDR1 MNHEY, CDR2 SVGAGI. This CDR3 comprises 12 residues. The V end was cut by 6 bases, the J end by 4 bases, with 9 bases between. DNA of the CDR3: TGTGCCAGCAGAGACGGCCTCTATGGCTACACCTTC. This codes for CASRDGLYGYTF.

The J gene is TRBJ1-5, the V gene TRBV6-1, with a weak D call TRBD1 (6 bases). Trimming removed 4 bases at V and 4 bases at J, with 8 bases between. This CDR3 has 13 amino acids. Germline loops: CDR1 MNHNS, CDR2 SASEGT. The CDR3: CASSGTANQPQHF. The CDR3 DNA reads as TGTGCCAGCAGTGGGACAGCAAATCAGCCCCAGCATTTT.

The chain has TRBV10-3 and TRBJ2-1, with D tentatively TRBD2 (6 bases). CDR1 ENHRY and CDR2 SYGVKD come from the germline V gene. This CDR3 is 13 amino acids long. V shed 4 bases and J shed 5 bases, with 9 bases lying between them. The CDR3 here is CAISGGINNEQFF. CDR3 coding DNA: TGTGCCATCAGTGGCGGGATAAACAATGAGCAGTTCTTC.

The rearrangement joins TRBV18 to TRBJ1-4; 7 positions agree with TRBD1. The length of the CDR3 is 13 residues. The germline V gene encodes CDR1 KGHSH and CDR2 LQKENI. Trimming cost V 10 bases and J 5 bases; bases outside gene matches: 7. CDR3 nucleotide sequence: TGTGCCACCTCCAGGGGGGACAATGAAAAACTGTTTTTT. Translating gives CATSRGDNEKLFF.

The CDR3 spells CASSLGGYQETQYF. The CDR3 DNA sequence: TGTGCCAGCTCTCTCGGGGGGTACCAAGAGACCCAGTACTTC. The chain carries TRBV18 and TRBJ2-5, with 7 nucleotides matching TRBD2. Germline values: CDR1 KGHSH, CDR2 LQKENI. Trimming at V came to 6 bases and at J to 0 bases, leaving 4 bases not matched to a gene. This CDR3 contains 14 residues.

V usage is TRBV18 and J usage is TRBJ2-7; D remains ambiguous. Trimming cost V 1 base and J 7 bases, with 8 bases left between them. Germline lookup yields CDR1 KGHSH and CDR2 LQKENI. This CDR3 is built from 12 residues. The CDR3 nucleotides are TGTGCCAGCTCACCACAGGAGAGAGAGCAGTACTTC. Protein product: CASSPQEREQYF.

This sequence joins TRBV25-1 and TRBJ2-3; TRBD2 agrees at 10 bases. The germline V gene has CDR1 MGHDK and CDR2 SYGVNS. CDR3 size: 16 residues. V trimming: 1 base; J trimming: 6 bases; junction bases outside the gene matches: 7. The chain's CDR3 is CASSEFSGGAVDTQYF. As DNA, the CDR3 is TGTGCCAGCAGTGAATTCAGCGGGGGGGCCGTGGATACGCAGTATTTT.

This clone has just one count. The chain recombines TRBV18 with TRBJ2-5; 7 nucleotides match TRBD1. The J segment lost 5 bases and the V segment lost 3 bases, leaving 6 bases of the junction unmatched. The CDR3 spans 14 residues. From germline, CDR1 is KGHSH and CDR2 LQKENI. The CDR3 DNA is TGTGCCAGCTCACCGGGACAGTCATTTGAGACCCAGTACTTC. Its translation is CASSPGQSFETQYF.

To note about this clone: This specimen includes other DNA sequences encoding the same CDR3. V is TRBV7-3 and J is TRBJ2-1; D uncertain. Trimming left V 2 bases short and J 4 bases short, with 6 bases between. The CDR3 length is 13 residues. The germline CDR1 and CDR2 sequences are SGHTA and FQGTGA. The CDR3 loop reads CASSLGTYNEQFF. CDR3 DNA sequence: TGTGCCAGCAGCTTAGGAACATACAATGAGCAGTTCTTC.